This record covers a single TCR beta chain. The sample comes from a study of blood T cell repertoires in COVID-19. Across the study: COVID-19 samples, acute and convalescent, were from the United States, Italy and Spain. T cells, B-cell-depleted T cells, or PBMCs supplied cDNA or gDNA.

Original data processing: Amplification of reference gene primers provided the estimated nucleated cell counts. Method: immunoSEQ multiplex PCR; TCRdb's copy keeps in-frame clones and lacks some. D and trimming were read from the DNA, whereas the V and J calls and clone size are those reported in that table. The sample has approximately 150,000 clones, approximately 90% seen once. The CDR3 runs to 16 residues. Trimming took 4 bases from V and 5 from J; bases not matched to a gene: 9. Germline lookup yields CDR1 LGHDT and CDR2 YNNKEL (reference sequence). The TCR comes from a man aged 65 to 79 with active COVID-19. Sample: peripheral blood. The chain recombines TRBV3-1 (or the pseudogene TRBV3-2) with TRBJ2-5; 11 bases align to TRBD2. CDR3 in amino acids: CASSRGTSGRTETQYF. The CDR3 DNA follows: TGTGCCAGCAGCCGGGGTACTAGCGGGAGAACGGAGACCCAGTACTTC.